The 31 T cell receptor beta chains below were found in one sample sequenced in a study of blood T cell repertoires in COVID-19 (dated by TCRdb to about 2020). Receptors were amplified or captured by the immunoSEQ multiplex PCR assay. Sourced from immuneACCESS, this table was stored by TCRdb with only in-frame sequences that have V and J called. A share of the clones is absent; for the studies checked, an unresolved V gene accounts for under half, and the remainder has no known explanation. In all, the sample holds 260,000 or so clones, and 85% of those were seen once. 2% to 3% of the sample is taken by the ten largest. The specimen sequenced was PBMCs or T cells enriched from blood (not recorded which). These receptors were collected from a woman aged 50 to 65 who had recovered from COVID-19.

V gene TRBV29-1 combines with J gene TRBJ2-1; unclear D gene. V was cut by 6 bases and J by 6 bases, with 9 bases left in between. The CDR3 totals 11 residues. Per germline, CDR1 SQVTM and CDR2 ANQGSEA. The CDR3 DNA reads as TGCAGCGTCTCCCCAGGCAATGAGCAGTTCTTC. Its translation: CSVSPGNEQFF.

CDR3 DNA: TGTGCCAGCAGTTTGGTCCCGAGCTCTGGAAACACCATATATTTT. As protein: CASSLVPSSGNTIYF. The rearrangement joins TRBV28 to TRBJ1-3, with D hard to call. The CDR3 is 15 residues long. Per the germline V gene, CDR1 is MDHEN and CDR2 is SYDVKM. Trimming removed 3 bases from V and 0 bases from J, with 9 bases in between.

The rearrangement links TRBV2 to TRBJ1-5, with D possibly matching TRBD1 (6 bases). Germline CDR1 reads SNHLY; CDR2 reads FYNNEI. CDR3 size: 16 residues. V shed 8 bases and J shed 0 bases, with 17 bases lying between them. This CDR3 reads CASSNPGQYSNQPQHF. Written as DNA, the CDR3 is TGTGCCAGCTCCAATCCGGGACAATATAGCAATCAGCCCCAGCATTTT.

The genes are TRBV4-1 and TRBJ2-7; maybe TRBD2 (5 bases). The CDR3 is 14 residues long. CDR1 is MGHRA, CDR2 YSYEKL, per germline. Trimming cost V 1 base and J 5 bases, with 12 bases left between them. This chain's CDR3 is CASSQGRGKHEQYF. As DNA, the CDR3 is TGCGCCAGCAGCCAAGGGAGAGGGAAACACGAGCAGTACTTC.

The chain couples TRBV28 to TRBJ1-1, with D possibly being TRBD1 (5 bases). Germline CDR1 MDHEN, CDR2 SYDVKM. Trimming took off 5 bases at V and 3 bases at J, with 16 bases between the two ends. The CDR3 runs 15 residues. In nucleotides, the CDR3 is TGTGCCAGCAGTCAGTGGGGCCGCGGGGACACTGAAGCTTTCTTT. Its translation is CASSQWGRGDTEAFF.

This clone was observed once. The V and J genes are TRBV7-9 and TRBJ1-1; possibly TRBD1 for D (5 bases). V was clipped by 1 base and J by 8 bases, with 17 bases between them. Germline V lookup: CDR1 SEHNR, CDR2 FQNEAQ (reference sequence). The CDR3 consists of 15 residues. In DNA form, the CDR3 reads TGTGCCAGCAGCTTAGACGGTTCAGGGAACCGCGAAGCTTTCTTT. Encoded protein: CASSLDGSGNREAFF.

V usage is TRBV7-8 and J usage is TRBJ1-4; 11 nucleotides match TRBD1. The CDR3 covers 18 residues. Trimming took 7 bases from V and 4 from J; bases not matched to a gene: 14. CDR1 is SGHVS and CDR2 is FQNEAQ in the germline V gene. The CDR3 spells CASIRGGQGVRSNEKLFF. CDR3 DNA: TGTGCCAGCATACGAGGGGGACAGGGGGTTAGGAGTAATGAAAAACTGTTTTTT.

The gene calls are TRBV19 and TRBJ2-7; possibly TRBD1 for D (6 bases). The CDR3 is 14 amino acids. Trimming took off 1 base at V and 0 bases at J, with 7 bases between the two ends. The germline V gene encodes CDR1 LNHDA and CDR2 SQIVND (reference sequence). The CDR3 sequence: CASSIGQASYEQYF. For the CDR3, the DNA is TGTGCCAGTAGTATAGGACAGGCCTCCTACGAGCAGTACTTC.

The V call is TRBV7-2, the J call TRBJ1-5; D may be TRBD1 (5 bases). Germline CDR1 reads SGHTA; CDR2 reads FQGNSA. Trimming took off 1 base at V and 3 bases at J, with 10 bases between the two ends. This CDR3 region has 15 residues. This CDR3 is CASSLDGGYNQPQHF. In DNA, the CDR3 is TGTGCCAGCAGCTTAGATGGGGGGTACAATCAGCCCCAGCATTTT.

The chain links TRBV27 to TRBJ2-7; the match to TRBD2 covers 15 bases. CDR3 length: 17 amino acids. Unmatched junction bases numbered 6, after V lost 5 bases and J lost 1 base. Germline values: CDR1 MNHEY, CDR2 SMNVEV (reference sequence). CDR3 sequence: CASSHGLAGGPSYEQYF. CDR3 nucleotides: TGTGCCAGCAGTCACGGACTAGCGGGAGGGCCTTCCTACGAGCAGTACTTC.

The rearrangement links TRBV10-2 to TRBJ2-3; D possibly corresponds to TRBD1 (6 bases). CDR1 and CDR2 (germline): WSHSY, SAAADI. The germline V and J ends were trimmed by 8 bases and 2 bases, with 20 bases remaining between them. The CDR3 sequence is 16 residues long. The chain's CDR3 is CASCLSGHPSTDTQYF. The CDR3 region has the DNA TGCGCCAGCTGCCTATCGGGACACCCGTCCACAGATACGCAGTATTTT.

The rearrangement joins TRBV5-1 to TRBJ2-7; 9 nucleotides match TRBD1. The CDR3 is 16 amino acids. Germline V gene lookup returns CDR1 SGHRS and CDR2 YFSETQ. With 4 bases clipped from V and 1 base from J, the junction kept 9 bases outside the gene matches. CDR3 bases: TGCGCCAGCAGCACACGCGGGACAGGGTTTTCCTACGAGCAGTACTTC. Residues: CASSTRGTGFSYEQYF.

The V gene is TRBV10-3, the J gene TRBJ1-5; D is ambiguous. Germline assignment: CDR1 ENHRY and CDR2 SYGVKD. The CDR3 runs 15 residues. V was pared by 1 base and J by 0 bases, with 7 bases between. The CDR3 loop reads CAISELGDSNQPQHF. The CDR3 nucleotides read TGTGCCATCAGTGAGTTGGGAGATAGCAATCAGCCCCAGCATTTT.

This sequence joins TRBV5-4 and TRBJ2-1; 11 nucleotides match TRBD2. The CDR3 is made up of 15 amino acids. Germline V lookup: CDR1 SGHNT, CDR2 YYREEE (reference sequence). V gave up 5 bases and J gave up 6 bases; unmatched junction bases: 7. CDR3 sequence: CASRVSGRAGNEQFF. The CDR3 coding sequence is TGTGCCAGCAGGGTTAGCGGGAGGGCCGGCAATGAGCAGTTCTTC.

This clone was seen more than once but under ten times. The rearrangement links TRBV5-1 to TRBJ1-4, with 8 bases identical to TRBD1. CDR3 size: 16 residues. Germline CDR1 SGHRS, CDR2 YFSETQ. V was pared by 5 bases and J by 3 bases, with 9 bases of the junction left unmatched. This CDR3 is CASRPGQGPPNEKLFF. The CDR3 nucleotides read TGCGCCAGCAGGCCTGGACAGGGCCCTCCTAATGAAAAACTGTTTTTT.

V gene TRBV5-1 combines with J gene TRBJ1-3; TRBD1 matches 9 bases. This CDR3 comprises 15 residues. Germline trimming cut 4 bases from V and 3 bases from J; bases unmatched to any gene: 5. Germline CDR1 is SGHRS and CDR2 is YFSETQ. For the CDR3, the DNA is TGCGCCAGCAGCCGAGAGACAGGGGGTGGAAACACCATATATTTT. Translated: CASSRETGGGNTIYF.

The chain has TRBV20-1 and TRBJ1-4, with TRBD1 as a possible D gene (5 bases). The CDR3 loop spans 11 amino acids. Deletions cut 8 bases from V and 4 bases from J, with 8 bases between. Germline values: CDR1 DFQATT, CDR2 SNEGSKA (reference sequence). The chain's CDR3 is CSLRVNEKLFF. CDR3 sequence (DNA): TGCAGTCTCAGGGTTAATGAAAAACTGTTTTTT.

V and J are TRBV25-1 and TRBJ1-4; TRBD1 might be the D (6 bases). V gave up 0 bases and J gave up 6 bases, with 11 bases separating them. Germline CDR1 is MGHDK and CDR2 is SYGVNS. This CDR3 is built from 15 residues. The DNA of the CDR3 is TGTGCCAGCAGTGAATATAGACAGGCAGATGAAAAACTGTTTTTT. Translated: CASSEYRQADEKLFF.

This clone was picked up a small number of times. This chain connects TRBV4-1 to TRBJ1-5; D is undetermined. The CDR3 spans 17 residues. V dropped 1 base and J dropped 0 bases, with 13 bases sitting between them. From germline, CDR1 is MGHRA and CDR2 YSYEKL. CDR3 residues: CASSQGGGRYSNQPQHF. The CDR3 nucleotides read TGCGCCAGCAGCCAAGGAGGCGGAAGATATAGCAATCAGCCCCAGCATTTT.

V and J are TRBV2 and TRBJ1-1; D is perhaps TRBD1 (5 bases). Looked up from germline, CDR1 is SNHLY and CDR2 is FYNNEI. The V end lost 4 bases, the J end lost 0 bases, and 12 bases lay between the germline ends. CDR3 length equals 15 residues. The CDR3 DNA follows: TGTGCCAGCAGTGTGTCAGGGATTATGAACACTGAAGCTTTCTTT. It is translated as CASSVSGIMNTEAFF.

The chain has TRBV6-2 or TRBV6-3 and TRBJ1-2; 8 bases agree with TRBD1. V shed 2 bases, J shed 3 bases, and the junction held 8 bases outside the gene matches. CDR1 and CDR2 (germline): MNHEY, SVGEGT. CDR3 length: 16 residues. As DNA, the CDR3 is TGTGCCAGCAGTTACCCCCCCGGGACAGGTGACTATGGCTACACCTTC. The encoded protein is CASSYPPGTGDYGYTF.

This clone was counted a single time. V is TRBV7-2 and J is TRBJ2-7; the D gene is possibly TRBD1 (6 bases). The germline gives CDR1 SGHTA, CDR2 FQGNSA. The V gene lost 5 bases and the J gene lost 3 bases, with 14 bases spanning the gap. This CDR3 has 14 residues. The CDR3 nucleotides read TGTGCCAGCAGCCTTAATACAGGGATCTACGAGCAGTACTTC. This codes for CASSLNTGIYEQYF.

The chain links TRBV7-3 to TRBJ2-5; 10 bases match TRBD2. Germline CDR1 reads SGHTA; CDR2 reads FQGTGA. The trim removed 5 bases at V and 1 base at J, leaving 4 bases unmatched. The CDR3 contains 15 residues. CDR3 amino acids: CASSRAGGRQETQYF. The CDR3 DNA is TGTGCCAGCAGCCGAGCGGGGGGGCGCCAAGAGACCCAGTACTTC.

This clone turned up a few times. The V gene is TRBV28, the J gene TRBJ1-6; D is ambiguous. The CDR3 extends over 14 amino acids. V gave up 4 bases and J gave up 4 bases, with 8 bases separating them. CDR1 and CDR2 from the germline V gene are MDHEN and SYDVKM. The CDR3 here is CASSSARYNSPLHF. Here the CDR3 DNA reads TGTGCCAGCAGTTCGGCGCGGTATAATTCACCCCTCCACTTT.

The gene calls are TRBV5-1 and TRBJ2-1; a possible D gene is TRBD2 (5 bases). The germline gives CDR1 SGHRS, CDR2 YFSETQ. V was pared by 4 bases and J by 3 bases, with 23 bases between. The CDR3 sequence is 18 residues long. CDR3 sequence: CASSLESISGLSYNEQFF. The CDR3 DNA sequence: TGCGCCAGCAGCCTTGAAAGTATCAGCGGTCTCAGCTACAATGAGCAGTTCTTC.

The chain is built from TRBV5-1 and TRBJ2-7; tentatively, D is TRBD1 (6 bases). Trimming took off 6 bases at V and 1 base at J, with 11 bases between the two ends. The length of the CDR3 is 13 residues. The germline V gene has CDR1 SGHRS and CDR2 YFSETQ. This CDR3 is CASNRGQSYEQYF. For the CDR3, the DNA is TGCGCCAGCAACCGTGGACAGTCCTACGAGCAGTACTTC.

The gene calls are TRBV13 and TRBJ2-2; D remains ambiguous. V lost 3 bases to trimming and J lost 4 bases, with 6 bases between them. This CDR3 is 13 amino acids long. Germline V CDR1 and CDR2: PRHDT, FYEKMQ (reference sequence). The CDR3 here is CASSFLLTGELFF. CDR3 nucleotides: TGTGCCAGCAGCTTCCTTCTCACCGGGGAGCTGTTTTTT.

This chain joins TRBV27 and TRBJ1-6; D is ambiguous. Germline V gene data show CDR1 as MNHEY and CDR2 as SMNVEV (reference sequence). Deletions cut 4 bases from V and 1 base from J, with 17 bases between. The CDR3 runs to 18 residues. The CDR3 protein is CASSSAKGGGSYNSPLHF. In DNA form, the CDR3 reads TGTGCCAGCAGTTCTGCCAAGGGCGGAGGGTCCTATAATTCACCCCTCCACTTT.

The V call is TRBV4-1, the J call TRBJ1-1; D not certain. Germline V gene data show CDR1 as MGHRA and CDR2 as YSYEKL. CDR3 length: 17 amino acids. V lost 3 bases to trimming and J lost 1 base, with 18 bases between them. This CDR3 reads CASSQPQWRVGNTEAFF. The DNA for the CDR3 is TGCGCCAGCAGCCAGCCCCAGTGGAGGGTAGGGAACACTGAAGCTTTCTTT.

V and J are TRBV19 and TRBJ2-7; 9 positions match TRBD2. This CDR3 is built from 15 residues. J gave up 1 base and V 4 bases, and 5 bases lay outside the gene matches. Germline V gene lookup returns CDR1 LNHDA and CDR2 SQIVND (reference sequence). CDR3 coding DNA: TGTGCCAGTAGTAACTGGGCGGGAGGGTCCTACGAGCAGTACTTC. It codes for CASSNWAGGSYEQYF.

V and J are TRBV19 and TRBJ1-6, with 7 bases lining up with TRBD1. The length of the CDR3 is 14 residues. V shed 6 bases, J shed 3 bases, and the junction held 2 bases outside the gene matches. Per germline, CDR1 LNHDA and CDR2 SQIVND (reference sequence). The CDR3 protein is CASRGQNYNSPLHF. In DNA, the CDR3 is TGTGCCAGTAGGGGACAGAACTATAATTCACCCCTCCACTTT.